This TCR beta chain is from a study of T cell responses to AZD1222 COVID-19 vaccine. CDR1 is MDHEN, CDR2 SYDVKM, per germline. V was cut by 10 bases and J by 7 bases, with 11 bases left in between. The CDR3 totals 11 residues. Study-level points and caveats: A rise in Spike-specific TCR breadth and depth followed two AZD1222 doses. Just five to seven AZD1222 recipients tested seropositive at baseline. All repertoire sampling was performed exclusively after the peak T cell response.

About this clone itself: Its matching antigen is unknown.

The table came from immunoSEQ multiplex PCR; TCRdb's copy has only in-frame clones and leaves some out. The profile shows approximately 140,000 clones, about 92% of them singletons. This clonotype was obtained from an adult who received the AZD1222 COVID-19 vaccine. The chain combines TRBV28 with TRBJ1-5; perhaps TRBD1 as D (6 bases). The sample here was peripheral blood, taken 28 days after the second AZD1222 dose. The CDR3 nucleotides read TGTGCCACCCTCGGGGGCCAGCCCCAGCATTTT. Translated, it gives CATLGGQPQHF.